This T cell receptor beta chain was recovered during a study of blood T cells in healthy people across ages. Study results and caveats: Higher diversity, along with more naive CD4+ cells, distinguished long-lived donors from aged donors.

About this clonotype itself: Its matching antigen is unknown.

The use of a sample-barcoded 5' primer and a J-beta primer mix characterized a second PCR of about 7 to 12 cycles. TCRdb reprocessed the 5' RACE reads with MiXCR, giving one entry per CDR3 protein. The data contain hundreds of thousands of distinct CDR3 sequences, 22% of them singletons. Germline CDR1 and CDR2: SQVTM and ANQGSEA. The CDR3 contains 13 residues. The sequence was obtained from a man aged 65 to 79 in good health. This chain joins TRBV29-1 and TRBJ2-5; weak D call: TRBD2 (5 bases). The J call could be wrong; TRBJ2-7 is a better fit for the DNA end. The sequenced sample was blood. The CDR3 is CSVQLAWDYEQYF. CDR3 coding DNA: TGCAGCGTGCAGCTAGCATGGGATTACGAGCAGTACTTC.